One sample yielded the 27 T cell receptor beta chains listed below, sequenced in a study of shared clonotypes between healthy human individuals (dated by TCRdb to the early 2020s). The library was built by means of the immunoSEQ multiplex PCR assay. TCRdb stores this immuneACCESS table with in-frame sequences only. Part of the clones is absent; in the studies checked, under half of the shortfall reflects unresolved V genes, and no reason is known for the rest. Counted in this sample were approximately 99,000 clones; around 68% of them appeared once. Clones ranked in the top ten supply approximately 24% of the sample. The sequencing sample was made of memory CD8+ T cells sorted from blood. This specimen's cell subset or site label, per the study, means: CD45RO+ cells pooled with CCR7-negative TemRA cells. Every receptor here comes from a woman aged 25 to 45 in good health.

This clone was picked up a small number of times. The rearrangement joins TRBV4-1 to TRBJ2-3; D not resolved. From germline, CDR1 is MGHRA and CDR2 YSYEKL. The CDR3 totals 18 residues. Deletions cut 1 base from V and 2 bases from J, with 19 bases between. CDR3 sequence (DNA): TGCGCCAGCAGCCAAGTCCAGGCCCTTAGTGCGACCACAGATACGCAGTATTTT. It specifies CASSQVQALSATTDTQYF.

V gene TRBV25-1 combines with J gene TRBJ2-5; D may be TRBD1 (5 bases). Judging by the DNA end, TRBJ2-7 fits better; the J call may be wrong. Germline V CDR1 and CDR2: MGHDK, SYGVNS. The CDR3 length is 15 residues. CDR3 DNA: TGTGCCAGCAGTGATGGTACAGGCCCGCCCCACGAGCAGTACTTC. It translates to CASSDGTGPPHEQYF.

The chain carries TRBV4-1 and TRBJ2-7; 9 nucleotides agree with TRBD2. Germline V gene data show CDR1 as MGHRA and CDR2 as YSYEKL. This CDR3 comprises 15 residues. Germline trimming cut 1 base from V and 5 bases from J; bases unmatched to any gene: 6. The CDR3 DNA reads TGCGCCAGCAGCCAAGTTAGCGGGAGAACCCACGAGCAGTACTTC. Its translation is CASSQVSGRTHEQYF.

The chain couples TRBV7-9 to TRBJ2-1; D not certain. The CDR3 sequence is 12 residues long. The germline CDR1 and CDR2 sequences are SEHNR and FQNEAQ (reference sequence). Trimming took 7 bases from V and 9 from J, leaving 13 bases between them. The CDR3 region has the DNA TGTGCCAGCACCCAAGGAAGAATTGAGCAGTTCTTC. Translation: CASTQGRIEQFF.

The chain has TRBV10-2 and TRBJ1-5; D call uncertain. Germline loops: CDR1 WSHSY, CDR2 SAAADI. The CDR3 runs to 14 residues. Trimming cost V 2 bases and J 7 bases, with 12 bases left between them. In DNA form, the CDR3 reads TGCGCCAGCAGTGAGGCCCCCGGGTACCAGCCCCAGCATTTT. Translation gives CASSEAPGYQPQHF.

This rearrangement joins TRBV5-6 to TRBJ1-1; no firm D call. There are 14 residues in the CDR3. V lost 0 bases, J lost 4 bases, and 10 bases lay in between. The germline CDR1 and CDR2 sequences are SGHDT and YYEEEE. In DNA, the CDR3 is TGTGCCAGCAGCTTGGAGAGGTTGGGCACTGAAGCTTTCTTT. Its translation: CASSLERLGTEAFF. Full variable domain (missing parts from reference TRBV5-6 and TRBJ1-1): DAGVTQSPTHLIKTRGQQVTLRCSPKSGHDTVSWYQQALGQGPQFIFQYYEEEERQRGNFPDRFSGHQFPNYSSELNVNALLLGDSALYLCASSLERLGTEAFFGQGTRLTVV.

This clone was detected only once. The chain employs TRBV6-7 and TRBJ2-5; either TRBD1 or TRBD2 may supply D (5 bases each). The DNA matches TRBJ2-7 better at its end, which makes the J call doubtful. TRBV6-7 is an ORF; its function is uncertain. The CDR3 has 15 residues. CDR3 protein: CASSYSRQGAHEQYF. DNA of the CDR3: TGTGCCAGCAGTTACTCGAGGCAGGGAGCTCACGAGCAGTACTTC.

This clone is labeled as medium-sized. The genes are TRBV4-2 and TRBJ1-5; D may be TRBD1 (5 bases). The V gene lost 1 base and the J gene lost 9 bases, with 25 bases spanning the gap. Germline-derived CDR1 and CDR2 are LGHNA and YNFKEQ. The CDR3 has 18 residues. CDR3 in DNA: TGTGCCAGCAGCCAAGTATCCGAAGGGGCCGACCACGTACGGCCCCAGCATTTT. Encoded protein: CASSQVSEGADHVRPQHF.

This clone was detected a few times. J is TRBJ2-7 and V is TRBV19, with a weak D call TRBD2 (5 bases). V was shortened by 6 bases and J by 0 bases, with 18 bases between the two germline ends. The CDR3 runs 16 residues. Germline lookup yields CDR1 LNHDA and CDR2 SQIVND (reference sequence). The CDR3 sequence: CASSPETGKVSYEQYF. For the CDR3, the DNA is TGTGCCAGTAGCCCCGAGACGGGGAAGGTCTCCTACGAGCAGTACTTC.

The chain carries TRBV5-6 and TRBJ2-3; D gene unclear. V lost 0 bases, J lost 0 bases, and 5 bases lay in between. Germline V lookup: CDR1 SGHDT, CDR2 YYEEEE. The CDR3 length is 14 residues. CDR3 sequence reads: CASSLVLSTDTQYF. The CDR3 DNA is TGTGCCAGCAGCTTGGTTCTTAGCACAGATACGCAGTATTTT. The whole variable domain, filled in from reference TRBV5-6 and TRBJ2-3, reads DAGVTQSPTHLIKTRGQQVTLRCSPKSGHDTVSWYQQALGQGPQFIFQYYEEEERQRGNFPDRFSGHQFPNYSSELNVNALLLGDSALYLCASSLVLSTDTQYFGPGTRLTVL.

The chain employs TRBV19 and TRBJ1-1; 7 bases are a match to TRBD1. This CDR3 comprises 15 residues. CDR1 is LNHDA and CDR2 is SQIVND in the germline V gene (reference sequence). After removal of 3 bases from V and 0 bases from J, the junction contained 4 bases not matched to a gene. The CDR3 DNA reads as TGTGCCAGTAGTATGTGGACAGGAGTGAACACTGAAGCTTTCTTT. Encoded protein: CASSMWTGVNTEAFF. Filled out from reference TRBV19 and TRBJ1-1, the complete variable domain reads DGGITQSPKYLFRKEGQNVTLSCEQNLNHDAMYWYRQDPGQGLRLIYYSQIVNDFQKGDIAEGYSVSREKKESFPLTVTSAQKNPTAFYLCASSMWTGVNTEAFFGQGTRLTVV.

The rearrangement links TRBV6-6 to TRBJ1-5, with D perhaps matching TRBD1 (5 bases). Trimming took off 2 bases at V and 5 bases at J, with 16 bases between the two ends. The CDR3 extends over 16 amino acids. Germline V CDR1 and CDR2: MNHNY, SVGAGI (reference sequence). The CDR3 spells CASSYEAGRYHQPQHF. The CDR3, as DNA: TGTGCCAGCAGTTACGAGGCAGGGCGCTATCATCAGCCCCAGCATTTT.

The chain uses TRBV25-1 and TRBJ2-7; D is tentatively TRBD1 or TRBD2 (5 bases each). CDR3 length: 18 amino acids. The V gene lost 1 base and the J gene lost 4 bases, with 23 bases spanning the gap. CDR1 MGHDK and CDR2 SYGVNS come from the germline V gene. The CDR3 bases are TGTGCCAGCAGTGAATGGGGTATGAGGACACCGGAGGAGTACGAGCAGTACTTC. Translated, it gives CASSEWGMRTPEEYEQYF.

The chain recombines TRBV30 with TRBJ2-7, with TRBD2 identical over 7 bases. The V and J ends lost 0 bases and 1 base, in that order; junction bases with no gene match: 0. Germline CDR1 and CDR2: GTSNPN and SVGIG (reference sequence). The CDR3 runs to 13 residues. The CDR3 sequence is CAWSVGLSYEQYF. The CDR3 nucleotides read TGTGCCTGGAGTGTGGGACTATCCTACGAGCAGTACTTC.

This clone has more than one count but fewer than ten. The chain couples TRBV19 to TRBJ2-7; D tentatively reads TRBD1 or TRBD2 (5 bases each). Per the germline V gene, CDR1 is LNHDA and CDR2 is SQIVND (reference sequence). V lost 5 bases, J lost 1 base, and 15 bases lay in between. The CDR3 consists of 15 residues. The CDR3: CASSADDGTSYEQYF. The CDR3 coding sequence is TGTGCCAGTAGTGCCGACGACGGGACGTCCTACGAGCAGTACTTC.

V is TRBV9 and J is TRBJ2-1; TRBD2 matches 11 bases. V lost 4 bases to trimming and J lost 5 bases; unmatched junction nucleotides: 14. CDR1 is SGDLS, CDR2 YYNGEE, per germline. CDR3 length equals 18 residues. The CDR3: CASSPWTSGLLRNNEQFF. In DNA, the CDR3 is TGTGCCAGCAGCCCCTGGACTAGCGGGTTATTGAGGAACAATGAGCAGTTCTTC.

CDR3 loop: CASGNVTTGLAGRASTDTQYF. The CDR3, as DNA: TGTGCCAGCGGGAACGTCACAACAGGACTAGCGGGAAGGGCTAGCACAGATACGCAGTATTTT. The chain has TRBV28 and TRBJ2-3; TRBD2 matches at 12 bases. This CDR3 comprises 21 residues. J was trimmed by 0 bases and V by 8 bases; bases with no gene match: 21. The germline CDR1 and CDR2 sequences are MDHEN and SYDVKM.

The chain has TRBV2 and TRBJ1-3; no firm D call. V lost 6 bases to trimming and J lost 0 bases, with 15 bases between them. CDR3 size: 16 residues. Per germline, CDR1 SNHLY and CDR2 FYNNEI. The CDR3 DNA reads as TGTGCCAGCAGCCTGCCCTGGGATAGCTCTGGAAACACCATATATTTT. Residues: CASSLPWDSSGNTIYF.

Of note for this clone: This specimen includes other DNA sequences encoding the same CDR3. This CDR3 is CASSFQRDSYEQYF. The CDR3 DNA sequence: TGTGCCAGCAGCTTCCAGCGGGACTCCTACGAGCAGTACTTC. V gene TRBV11-2 combines with J gene TRBJ2-7, with 7 bases that match TRBD2. Looked up from germline, CDR1 is SGHAT and CDR2 is FQNNGV. The V segment lost 3 bases and the J segment 0 bases; nucleotides outside the gene matches: 2. The CDR3 covers 14 residues.

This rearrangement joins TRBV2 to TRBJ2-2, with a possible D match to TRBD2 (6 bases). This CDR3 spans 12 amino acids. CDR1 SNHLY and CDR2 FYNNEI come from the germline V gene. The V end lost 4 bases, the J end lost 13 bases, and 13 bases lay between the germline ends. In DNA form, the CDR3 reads TGTGCCAGCAGTGGGGGACTTCCTGGGCTGTTTTTT. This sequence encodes CASSGGLPGLFF.

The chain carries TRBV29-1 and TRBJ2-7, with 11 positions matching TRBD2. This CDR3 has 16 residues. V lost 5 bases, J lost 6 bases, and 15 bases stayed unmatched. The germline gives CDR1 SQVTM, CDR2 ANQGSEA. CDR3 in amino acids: CSVWSSGRAGVGEQYF. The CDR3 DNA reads TGCAGCGTTTGGAGTAGCGGGAGGGCCGGAGTGGGCGAGCAGTACTTC.

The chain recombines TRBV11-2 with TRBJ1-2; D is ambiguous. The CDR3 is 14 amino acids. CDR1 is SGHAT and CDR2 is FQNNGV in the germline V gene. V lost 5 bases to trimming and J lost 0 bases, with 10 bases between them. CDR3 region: CASSPTRANYGYTF. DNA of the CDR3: TGTGCCAGCAGCCCCACAAGAGCTAACTATGGCTACACCTTC.

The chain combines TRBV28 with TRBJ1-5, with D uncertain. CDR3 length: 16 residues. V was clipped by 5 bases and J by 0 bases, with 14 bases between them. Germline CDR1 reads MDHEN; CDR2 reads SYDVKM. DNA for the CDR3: TGTGCCAGCAGTCCACCCCGGATGTATAGCAATCAGCCCCAGCATTTT. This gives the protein CASSPPRMYSNQPQHF.

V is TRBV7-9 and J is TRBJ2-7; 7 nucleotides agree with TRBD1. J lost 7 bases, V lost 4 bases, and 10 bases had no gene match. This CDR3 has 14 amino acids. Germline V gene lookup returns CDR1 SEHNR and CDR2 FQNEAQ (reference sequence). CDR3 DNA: TGTGCCAGCAGCTCGCGACGGACAGGCCGGGAGCAGTACTTC. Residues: CASSSRRTGREQYF.

CDR3 bases: TGTGCCAGCAGCCCGACAGGGGGCTTAGGGAATGAGCAGTTCTTC. Its protein product is CASSPTGGLGNEQFF. The chain combines TRBV7-8 with TRBJ2-1, with 10 bases matching TRBD1. Germline values: CDR1 SGHVS, CDR2 FQNEAQ. Unmatched junction bases numbered 8, after V lost 5 bases and J lost 7 bases. CDR3 length equals 15 residues.

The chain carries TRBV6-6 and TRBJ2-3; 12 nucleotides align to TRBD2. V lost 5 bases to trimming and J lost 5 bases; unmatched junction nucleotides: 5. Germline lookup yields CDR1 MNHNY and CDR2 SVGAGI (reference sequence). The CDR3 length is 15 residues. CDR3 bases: TGTGCCAGCAGTAGACTAGCGGGAGAGAAAGATACGCAGTATTTT. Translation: CASSRLAGEKDTQYF.

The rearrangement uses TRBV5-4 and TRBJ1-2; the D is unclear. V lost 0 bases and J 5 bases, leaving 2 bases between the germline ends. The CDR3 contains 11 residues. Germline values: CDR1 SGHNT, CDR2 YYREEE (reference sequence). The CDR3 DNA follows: TGTGCCAGCAGCTTGGGGTATGGCTACACCTTC. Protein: CASSLGYGYTF.